This T cell receptor beta chain was captured in a study of blood T cell repertoires in COVID-19. CDR1 and CDR2 (germline): MDHEN, SYDVKM. The germline V and J ends were trimmed by 6 bases and 11 bases, with 17 bases remaining between them. The CDR3 has 13 amino acids. Original processing notes: Amplified reference gene primers provided the basis for estimating nucleated cell counts. TCRdb's copy holds only in-frame clones and misses some; the assay was immunoSEQ multiplex PCR. That table gives V, J and clone size, and the DNA gave D and trimming. The repertoire consists of roughly 220,000 clones, with 82% occurring once and the leading ten covering around 8%. Enrolled during active infection, Seattle patients were then followed longitudinally.

The receptor was isolated from a woman of 80 years or more with COVID-19, enrolled during active disease. Sequencing was performed on peripheral blood. This chain uses TRBV28 with TRBJ1-5; D is possibly TRBD1 (6 bases). CDR3 nucleotides: TGTGCCAGCAGCGGACAGAAACAGTACGCCCAGCATTTT. Translation: CASSGQKQYAQHF.